Listed here are 8 T cell receptor beta chains from one sample, sequenced in a study of cytomegalovirus exposure and HLA in healthy donors. This PCR relied on a set of 60 Vbeta primers and 13 Jbeta primers. Using immunoSEQ multiplex PCR, the repertoire was profiled, and TCRdb retains in-frame clones only, with some absent. The table lists around 130,000 clones, 80% to 85% of them singletons. What was sequenced was PBMCs. Receptors originate from a man aged 18 to 29 in good health and CMV-seronegative.

The chain links TRBV19 to TRBJ1-1, with TRBD1 identical over 7 bases. This CDR3 contains 14 residues. Trimming at V came to 5 bases and at J to 8 bases, leaving 11 bases not matched to a gene. Germline-derived CDR1 and CDR2 are LNHDA and SQIVND (reference sequence). CDR3 residues: CASSLTSGQPEAFF. CDR3 coding DNA: TGTGCCAGTAGTCTAACCTCGGGACAGCCAGAAGCTTTCTTT.

The rearrangement uses TRBV28 and TRBJ1-1, with 8 nucleotides matching TRBD1. The CDR3 is 14 amino acids. V dropped 8 bases and J dropped 6; count of bases not matched to a gene: 11. Germline V gene lookup returns CDR1 MDHEN and CDR2 SYDVKM. CDR3 loop: CASPPRDRSAEAFF. CDR3 coding DNA: TGTGCCAGCCCTCCTCGGGACAGGTCCGCTGAAGCTTTCTTT.

V and J are TRBV4-2 and TRBJ2-1; 9 bases line up with TRBD2. The CDR3 runs to 18 residues. The V gene end was trimmed by 1 base and the J gene end by 6 bases; junction bases not matched to a gene: 13. The V gene's germline CDR1 is LGHNA and CDR2 YNFKEQ. This CDR3 reads CASSQGNRWRGGRNEQFF. CDR3 bases: TGTGCCAGCAGCCAAGGGAATAGGTGGCGGGGGGGCCGCAATGAGCAGTTCTTC.

The chain uses TRBV9 and TRBJ1-3; 8 bases match TRBD1. The germline gives CDR1 SGDLS, CDR2 YYNGEE. This CDR3 has 17 amino acids. V lost 0 bases to trimming and J lost 4 bases; unmatched junction nucleotides: 9. DNA of the CDR3: TGTGCCAGCAGCGTAGACGGGACAGGATTCTACGGAAACACCATATATTTT. Protein sequence: CASSVDGTGFYGNTIYF.

This chain connects TRBV7-2 to TRBJ2-7; the match to TRBD2 covers 9 bases. Unmatched junction bases numbered 10, after V lost 0 bases and J lost 7 bases. The length of the CDR3 is 16 residues. The germline V gene has CDR1 SGHTA and CDR2 FQGNSA. The CDR3 nucleotides are TGTGCCAGCAGCTTAGCGGTCAAGAGCGGGGGGACGGAGCAGTACTTC. Encoded protein: CASSLAVKSGGTEQYF.

J is TRBJ2-1 and V is TRBV27; maybe TRBD2 (7 bases). Trimming stripped 3 bases from V and 6 bases from J, with 18 bases between. CDR1 is MNHEY and CDR2 is SMNVEV in the germline V gene (reference sequence). The length of the CDR3 is 16 residues. CDR3 sequence (DNA): TGTGCCAGCAGTTTCTTTGGGGGGGCTGAGTCCAATGAGCAGTTCTTC. Amino acid sequence: CASSFFGGAESNEQFF.

The chain employs TRBV6-7 and TRBJ1-2; TRBD1 might be the D (5 bases). TRBV6-7 belongs to the ORF category, with a function that is uncertain. Trimming cost V 7 bases and J 0 bases, with 12 bases left between them. The CDR3 is 14 amino acids. CDR3 DNA sequence: TGTGCCAGCAAAGGGGACTGGGCTAACTATGGCTACACCTTC. The encoded protein is CASKGDWANYGYTF.

The chain is built from TRBV5-1 and TRBJ1-4, with a possible D match to TRBD1 (6 bases). Germline V gene lookup returns CDR1 SGHRS and CDR2 YFSETQ. The ends were cut back, 2 bases at V and 4 bases at J, with 9 bases in the middle. The CDR3 covers 14 residues. The CDR3 spells CASSFTGNNEKLFF. The DNA of the CDR3 is TGCGCCAGCAGCTTCACAGGGAATAATGAAAAACTGTTTTTT.